The 30 T cell receptor beta chains listed next were all sequenced from one sample in a study of T-cell memory formation after mild COVID-19. TCRdb used MiXCR to reprocess the 5' RACE reads, holding one entry per CDR3 protein. The data show about 190,000 distinct CDR3 sequences, with about 17% seen just once and roughly 2.3% held by the top ten. What was sequenced was PBMCs or a T cell subset sorted from them (not recorded which). Receptors originate from an adult woman who had mild COVID-19 (a few samples of this study predate the infection). Cell type and time point are not known.

The CDR3 DNA sequence: TGTGCCAGCAGTGAGTCCCGGACAGGGGGCTGGGATACGCAGTATTTT. It specifies CASSESRTGGWDTQYF. The chain carries TRBV6-1 and TRBJ2-3; 11 positions match TRBD1. V lost 3 bases to trimming and J lost 6 bases; unmatched junction nucleotides: 8. The CDR3 extends over 16 amino acids. Germline V lookup: CDR1 MNHNS, CDR2 SASEGT.

The chain couples TRBV7-3 to TRBJ1-2; D is undetermined. The CDR3 loop spans 13 amino acids. The V end lost 4 bases, the J end lost 8 bases, and 14 bases lay between the germline ends. Germline V CDR1 and CDR2: SGHTA, FQGTGA. CDR3 loop: CASSSDPIRGYTF. In DNA, the CDR3 is TGTGCCAGCAGCTCTGACCCGATCAGAGGCTACACCTTC. Using reference TRBV7-3 and TRBJ1-2 for the parts outside the CDR3, the full variable domain is GAGVSQTPSNKVTEKGKYVELRCDPISGHTALYWYRQSLGQGPEFLIYFQGTGAADDSGLPNDRFFAVRPEGSVSTLKIQRTERGDSAVYLCASSSDPIRGYTFGSGTRLTVV.

This clonotype came up a few times. This chain's CDR3 is CASSATSGGSGGETQYF. The CDR3 DNA follows: TGCGCCAGCAGCGCCACTAGCGGGGGGTCTGGCGGAGAGACCCAGTACTTC. This rearrangement joins TRBV5-1 to TRBJ2-5, with 12 bases matching TRBD2. Germline CDR1 is SGHRS and CDR2 is YFSETQ. CDR3 length: 17 residues. Unmatched junction bases numbered 11, after V lost 4 bases and J lost 4 bases.

The chain combines TRBV29-1 with TRBJ2-1; TRBD2 aligns across 11 bases. The CDR3 covers 14 residues. CDR1 and CDR2 (germline): SQVTM, ANQGSEA. V trimming: 7 bases; J trimming: 7 bases; junction bases outside the gene matches: 9. The CDR3 sequence: CSADPTSGKNEQFF. Written as DNA, the CDR3 is TGCAGCGCCGATCCGACTAGCGGGAAAAATGAGCAGTTCTTC.

This clonotype was seen a few times. J is TRBJ1-2 and V is TRBV20-1; possibly TRBD1 for D (5 bases). The ends were cut back, 4 bases at V and 3 bases at J, with 9 bases in the middle. Germline loops: CDR1 DFQATT, CDR2 SNEGSKA (reference sequence). The CDR3 sequence is 12 residues long. CDR3 coding DNA: TGCAGTGCTACTGGGGGTGACTATGGCTACACCTTC. It is translated as CSATGGDYGYTF.

This clonotype was detected only a few times. The CDR3 loop is CASSDKNRGSYGYTF. DNA for the CDR3: TGTGCCAGCAGTGATAAGAACAGGGGCTCCTATGGCTACACCTTC. The rearrangement uses TRBV25-1 and TRBJ1-2; 7 nucleotides line up with TRBD1. CDR1 and CDR2 from the germline V gene are MGHDK and SYGVNS. After removal of 3 bases from V and 4 bases from J, the junction contained 8 bases not matched to a gene. This CDR3 is built from 15 residues.

This chain connects TRBV20-1 to TRBJ2-7, with 12 bases identical to TRBD2. The CDR3 extends over 14 amino acids. The trim removed 1 base at V and 7 bases at J, leaving 5 bases unmatched. The germline V gene has CDR1 DFQATT and CDR2 SNEGSKA (reference sequence). CDR3 sequence reads: CSARASGGASEQYF. The CDR3 DNA follows: TGCAGTGCTAGAGCTAGCGGGGGGGCGAGTGAGCAGTACTTC.

This chain connects TRBV2 to TRBJ2-7; unclear D gene. CDR1 is SNHLY and CDR2 is FYNNEI in the germline V gene. The CDR3 runs to 13 residues. The V end lost 8 bases, the J end lost 5 bases, and 16 bases lay between the germline ends. CDR3 in amino acids: CASCRTPLHEQYF. DNA for the CDR3: TGTGCCAGCTGCAGGACCCCGCTCCACGAGCAGTACTTC.

There are a few counts of this clonotype. The chain carries TRBV7-3 and TRBJ2-5; D not certain. The V and J ends lost 0 bases and 5 bases respectively, with 13 bases between them. The CDR3 has 15 amino acids. Germline values: CDR1 SGHTA, CDR2 FQGTGA. CDR3 nucleotides: TGTGCCAGCAGCTTAACAAGCGACCCTAGGGAGACCCAGTACTTC. Amino acids: CASSLTSDPRETQYF.

The chain recombines TRBV5-1 with TRBJ2-7; 9 bases match TRBD1. From germline, CDR1 is SGHRS and CDR2 YFSETQ. Unmatched junction bases numbered 14, after V lost 4 bases and J lost 3 bases. The CDR3 is 17 amino acids. CDR3 DNA sequence: TGCGCCAGCAGCGGGGGACAGGGAGGTTCGTCTTACTACGAGCAGTACTTC. Translated: CASSGGQGGSSYYEQYF.

This clonotype has just a few counts. The V and J genes are TRBV5-1 and TRBJ2-3, with D uncertain. The V end lost 0 bases, the J end lost 4 bases, and 12 bases lay between the germline ends. The CDR3 spans 15 residues. The V gene's germline CDR1 is SGHRS and CDR2 YFSETQ. The chain's CDR3 is CASSLALAAADTQYF. In nucleotides, the CDR3 is TGCGCCAGCAGCTTGGCGTTGGCAGCCGCAGATACGCAGTATTTT.

This clonotype was seen more than once but under ten times. Written as DNA, the CDR3 is TGCAGCGCAGGGACACAGCTAAGATATGGCTACACCTTC. As protein: CSAGTQLRYGYTF. This chain links TRBV29-1 with TRBJ1-2; D perhaps matches TRBD1 (6 bases). Germline CDR1 is SQVTM and CDR2 is ANQGSEA. The CDR3 has 13 residues. The V and J ends lost 7 bases and 5 bases respectively, with 17 bases between them.

The genes are TRBV18 and TRBJ2-5, with TRBD2 identical over 14 bases. This CDR3 is 17 amino acids long. CDR1 and CDR2 from the germline V gene are KGHSH and LQKENI. V lost 3 bases, J lost 4 bases, and 7 bases stayed unmatched. DNA for the CDR3: TGTGCCAGCTCACCCCGACTAGCGGGAGGGCCCGGAGAGACCCAGTACTTC. Translating it yields CASSPRLAGGPGETQYF.

V is TRBV7-2 and J is TRBJ2-4; no firm D call. Germline loops: CDR1 SGHTA, CDR2 FQGNSA. The V and J ends lost 6 bases and 0 bases respectively, with 12 bases between them. The CDR3 is 15 residues long. CDR3 in amino acids: CASSPLNRAKNIQYF. In DNA form, the CDR3 reads TGTGCCAGCAGTCCCCTGAATCGAGCCAAAAACATTCAGTACTTC.

V gene TRBV7-3 combines with J gene TRBJ1-3; D gene unclear. Germline V CDR1 and CDR2: SGHTA, FQGTGA. Trimming stripped 0 bases from V and 1 base from J, with 13 bases between. The CDR3 is 17 residues long. The CDR3 sequence: CASSLTGGAGSGNTIYF. The CDR3 bases are TGTGCCAGCAGCTTAACAGGAGGCGCCGGATCTGGAAACACCATATATTTT.

On this clonotype itself: The junction differs from germline at one of its ends, possibly a read error. The chain combines TRBV7-9 with TRBJ2-7; no definite D call. The CDR3 extends over 13 amino acids. Germline values: CDR1 SEHNR, CDR2 FQNEAQ (reference sequence). CDR3 nucleotides: TGTCCCAGCAGCTTAGACGGGCCCTACGAGCAGTACTTC. Encoded protein: CPSSLDGPYEQYF.

This sequence joins TRBV7-6 and TRBJ1-4; possibly TRBD1 for D (6 bases). Germline V CDR1 and CDR2: SGHVS, FNYEAQ. The CDR3 loop spans 15 amino acids. V was pared by 2 bases and J by 1 base, with 8 bases between. The CDR3 DNA reads TGTGCCAGCAGCTTATCCAGGGGAACTAATGAAAAACTGTTTTTT. This gives the protein CASSLSRGTNEKLFF.

The sample holds many counts of this clonotype. This chain joins TRBV9 and TRBJ1-2; 8 bases match TRBD1. Germline V gives CDR1 SGDLS, CDR2 YYNGEE. Trimming removed 2 bases from V and 8 bases from J; junction bases left unmatched: 8. This CDR3 has 14 amino acids. CDR3 residues: CASSVRQGFDGYTF. The CDR3 nucleotides are TGTGCCAGCAGCGTTAGACAGGGGTTTGACGGCTACACCTTC.

This clonotype was recorded a few times. The chain carries TRBV27 and TRBJ1-4; D is undetermined. The CDR3 length is 14 residues. Trimming took off 7 bases at V and 0 bases at J, with 9 bases between the two ends. Germline V lookup: CDR1 MNHEY, CDR2 SMNVEV (reference sequence). CDR3: CASTRKATNEKLFF. The DNA for the CDR3 is TGTGCCAGCACCCGAAAAGCAACTAATGAAAAACTGTTTTTT.

The chain recombines TRBV14 with TRBJ2-3, with 7 nucleotides matching TRBD1. V lost 3 bases, J lost 2 bases, and 8 bases stayed unmatched. Germline values: CDR1 SGHDN, CDR2 FVKESK. CDR3 length: 16 residues. The CDR3 sequence: CASSHLRQGPTDTQYF. In nucleotides, the CDR3 is TGTGCCAGCAGCCATCTAAGACAGGGACCCACAGATACGCAGTATTTT.

The rearrangement joins TRBV20-1 to TRBJ1-2, with D possibly TRBD1 on 5 matching bases. This CDR3 comprises 13 residues. Germline values: CDR1 DFQATT, CDR2 SNEGSKA (reference sequence). V gave up 0 bases and J gave up 2 bases, with 7 bases separating them. CDR3 loop: CSARDPGNYGYTF. CDR3 bases: TGCAGTGCTAGAGATCCAGGGAACTATGGCTACACCTTC.

The table lists this clonotype with a few counts. The chain couples TRBV29-1 to TRBJ1-2, with 8 bases matching TRBD1. The CDR3 is made up of 14 amino acids. Germline assignment: CDR1 SQVTM and CDR2 ANQGSEA. With V trimmed by 6 bases and J by 8 bases, 14 bases remained unmatched. The CDR3: CSVATGTGSGGYTF. CDR3 coding DNA: TGCAGCGTGGCGACCGGGACAGGTTCGGGAGGCTACACCTTC.

This clonotype has only a few counts. The chain couples TRBV12-3 or TRBV12-4 to TRBJ1-5; D gene uncertain. The CDR3 length is 16 residues. Trimming removed 3 bases at V and 0 bases at J, with 12 bases between. CDR3 sequence reads: CASSFRAADSNQPQHF. The CDR3 DNA follows: TGTGCCAGCAGTTTTAGGGCAGCTGATAGCAATCAGCCCCAGCATTTT.

The chain couples TRBV18 to TRBJ2-5, with 7 bases that match TRBD1. The CDR3 runs 14 residues. V was pared by 4 bases and J by 1 base, with 3 bases of the junction left unmatched. CDR1 and CDR2 (germline): KGHSH, LQKENI. This CDR3 is CASSLNRGQETQYF. In nucleotides, the CDR3 is TGTGCCAGCTCACTAAACAGGGGCCAAGAGACCCAGTACTTC.

Notes on this clonotype: An end of the junction differs from the germline gene, which may be a read error. This chain uses TRBV7-9 with TRBJ1-3; 9 nucleotides line up with TRBD1. Germline V gene lookup returns CDR1 SEHNR and CDR2 FQNEAQ (reference sequence). The CDR3 length is 15 residues. The CDR3 protein is CASSYRDRVGSTIYF. Here the CDR3 DNA reads TGTGCCAGCAGCTACCGGGACAGGGTGGGAAGCACCATATATTTT.

The J gene is TRBJ1-3, the V gene TRBV9; possible D gene TRBD1, 5 bases. With 4 bases removed from V and 7 bases from J, the gap between germline ends came to 21 bases. Per the germline V gene, CDR1 is SGDLS and CDR2 is YYNGEE. CDR3 size: 16 residues. CDR3 bases: TGTGCCAGCAGCCCCAGAGCTTTGGGGGGGGGGAACACCATATATTTT. Its translation is CASSPRALGGGNTIYF.

This clonotype was observed a handful of times. The rearrangement joins TRBV7-2 to TRBJ2-3; TRBD1 matches at 7 bases. Germline V gene data show CDR1 as SGHTA and CDR2 as FQGNSA. Trimming cost V 0 bases and J 1 base; bases outside gene matches: 13. The CDR3 sequence is 19 residues long. The CDR3 loop reads CASSLAGRDSSLGTDTQYF. The CDR3 DNA reads as TGTGCCAGCAGCTTAGCGGGCCGGGACAGTTCCTTGGGCACAGATACGCAGTATTTT.

This clonotype was observed a handful of times. The rearrangement joins TRBV7-8 to TRBJ2-7; D is undetermined. The CDR3 loop spans 14 amino acids. Germline V gene sequence: CDR1 SGHVS, CDR2 FQNEAQ. V lost 1 base and J 6 bases, leaving 13 bases between the germline ends. The CDR3: CASSLDSAVLEQYF. In DNA, the CDR3 is TGTGCCAGCAGCTTAGATTCGGCAGTCCTCGAGCAGTACTTC.

This clonotype was seen at least ten times. The chain is built from TRBV10-3 and TRBJ2-7; 7 nucleotides line up with TRBD2. V shed 3 bases and J 3 bases; nucleotides not matched to a gene: 8. This CDR3 has 15 amino acids. CDR1 and CDR2 from the germline V gene are ENHRY and SYGVKD. This CDR3 reads CAISEAPPGGYEQYF. The CDR3 DNA follows: TGTGCCATCAGTGAAGCCCCCCCGGGGGGCTACGAGCAGTACTTC.

The rearrangement joins TRBV29-1 to TRBJ1-1; no clear D gene. Germline V gene lookup returns CDR1 SQVTM and CDR2 ANQGSEA. V was clipped by 2 bases and J by 1 base, with 11 bases between them. The CDR3 is 14 residues long. CDR3 protein: CSVESVKKNTEAFF. The CDR3 nucleotides are TGCAGCGTTGAATCAGTAAAGAAGAACACTGAAGCTTTCTTT.